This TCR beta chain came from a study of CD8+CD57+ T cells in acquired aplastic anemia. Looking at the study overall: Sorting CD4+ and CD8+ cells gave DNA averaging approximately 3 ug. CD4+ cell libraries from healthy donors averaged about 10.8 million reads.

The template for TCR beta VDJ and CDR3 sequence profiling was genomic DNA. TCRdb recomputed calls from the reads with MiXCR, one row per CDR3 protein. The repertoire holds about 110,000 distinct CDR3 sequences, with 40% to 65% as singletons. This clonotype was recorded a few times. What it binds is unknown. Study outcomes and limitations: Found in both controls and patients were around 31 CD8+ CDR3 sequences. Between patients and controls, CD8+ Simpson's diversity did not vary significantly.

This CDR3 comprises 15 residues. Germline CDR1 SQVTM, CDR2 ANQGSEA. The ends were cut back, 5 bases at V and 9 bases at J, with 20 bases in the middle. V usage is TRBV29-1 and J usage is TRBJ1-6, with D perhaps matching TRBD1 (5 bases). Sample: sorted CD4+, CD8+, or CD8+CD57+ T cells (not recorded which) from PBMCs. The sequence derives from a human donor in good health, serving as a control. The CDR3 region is CSVREREGVSSPLHF. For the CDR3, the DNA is TGCAGCGTTCGGGAGAGGGAAGGGGTCAGTTCACCCCTCCACTTT.